This T cell receptor (beta chain) originates from a study of beta chain features in type 1 diabetes (dated by TCRdb to the late 2010s). As for the study more broadly: Mean age, gender distribution, total cell number and subset yield did not differ between patients and healthy donors. Across all samples, roughly 110,000,000 sorted cells were examined, and cell number per subset correlated strongly with RNA yield. The study compared the TCRB repertoires of sorted circulating CD4+ T cell subsets in recently diagnosed type 1 diabetes patients with those in matched healthy donors. Whereas all 30 or so donors provided naive and central memory subsets, regulatory and stem cell-like memory subsets were isolated from just 8 patients and roughly eight healthy donors.

The entire amount of isolated RNA was reverse transcribed using the High Capacity cDNA Reverse Transcription Kit, so the sequenced TCRB transcripts were expressed ones. Naive, central memory and regulatory T cell samples underwent deep immunoSEQ sequencing, averaging around 3.6 million total reads per sample. Sorted cells were lysed in RLT buffer, and RNA was extracted using DNase-treated RNeasy Micro or Mini kits according to cell number. Each cell subset was processed on its own to prevent cross-contamination, while patient and healthy donor samples were processed together. Using the immunoSEQ multiplex PCR, TCRB sequences were amplified from cDNA into 87-bp fragments spanning the CDR3 region. Sequencing of the amplicons was performed on the Illumina HiSeq platform. Concerning the study's data processing: PCR bias was computationally corrected using synthetic template baselines, reads within Hamming distance 2 were collapsed, and singletons that could not be merged were discarded. By aligning reads against IMGT, V, D and J genes, CDR3 length, and insertions or deletions at six rearrangement sites were assigned. Clonotype counts were normalized to sorted cell number within each subset before computing true diversity and Gini coefficients with the tcR R package. The overlap coefficient, calculated on TCRB nucleotide sequences, was used to measure repertoire sharing. Out-of-frame TCRB sequences from naive cells were analyzed to stand in for the pre-selection repertoire. Held by TCRdb, this immuneACCESS table contains in-frame sequences only and omits some clones. Under half of the omission traces to an unresolved V gene where checked; the cause of the rest is unknown. V and J calls plus clone size are reproduced from that table; the DNA served to infer D and trimming. This sample has 130,000 to 150,000 clones in its table, and about 10% of those were observed once. Roughly 1.4% of the sample is taken by the ten largest.

The CDR3 covers 15 residues, taking in both the cysteine and the phenylalanine. Left in the record is the CDR3 DNA by itself, 45 bases read in frame from the first base. Taken from the germline V gene, the CDR1 and CDR2 loops are SNHLY and FYNNEI. A distance of 21 bases separates the germline ends of V and J, which lose 5 bases and 10 bases respectively. Study-wide conclusions, independent of this receptor: PCR might favor shorter templates, but patient and control samples were amplified and corrected together, so any skew would affect both groups equally. Because the HLA sub-analyses included only small numbers of individuals, any influence of HLA type on TCRB rearrangement was left unresolved. Sequencing cDNA rather than genomic DNA could over-represent highly expressing activated cells, although activation and CD3 levels did not differ between groups. Naive, central memory and regulatory TCRB repertoires appeared more similar among patients than among healthy donors. Type 1 diabetes patients showed a moderate but significant shortening of TCRB CDR3 length in all four CD4+ subsets. At VDJ recombination sites, patients with type 1 diabetes made fewer insertions and deleted more nucleotides, a pattern implying thymic rearrangement abnormalities.

This clone turned up a few times. Its antigen has not been determined. No base qualities exist here, and no much larger clone lies one base off it. Each donor gave one peripheral blood draw, averaging roughly 100 mL, which was collected into heparinised tubes. A BD FACSAria II and a panel including CD45RO, CCR7, CD25, CD127, CD95 and CD27 were used to sort naive, central memory, regulatory and stem cell-like memory CD4+ T cells. Purity was above 95% for every sorted population. PBMCs were isolated right away by Lymphoprep density gradient centrifugation and were stained directly, without culture. Samples were stained and sorted in pairs, with one healthy donor and one patient per experiment, so that batch effects were minimized.

The chain uses TRBV2 and TRBJ2-1, and perhaps TRBD2 as D gene, on 5 matching bases. Sequencing was done on a sample of naive CD4+ T cells from blood. Interpreted using the paper, the cell subset or site label stands for: true naive CD4+ T cells. This clonotype was sampled from a man aged 18 to 30 in good health. The CDR3 reads CASSQAEWKGEEQFF. The nucleotide sequence reads as follows: TGTGCCAGCAGTCAGGCGGAATGGAAGGGAGAGGAGCAGTTCTTC.